This TCR beta chain was identified in a study of healthy donors' naive CD4 and CD8 T cells (dated by TCRdb to about 2015). For context, the study as a whole: The donors were selected to cover three age groups of six people each (20-25, 40-50 and 60-70 years), had a mean age of roughly 44, and were half female. For TCR alpha, a new primer set was designed to cover all functional IMGT alpha gene variants, and all other steps followed the beta-chain workflow. The study sequenced rearranged TCR alpha and beta chains from naive CD4+ and CD8+ T cells to test how TCR variation relates to lineage commitment. Peripheral blood mononuclear cells were collected from fewer than 20 healthy, unrelated individuals. The donors were HLA-typed by sequencing at HLA-A, -B, -C, -DRB1, -DQB1 and -DPB1, using the SBTexcellerator protocol, an ABI3130xl analyzer and SBTengine software. The investigation overall reported the following: Bias between naive CD4+ and CD8+ cells was reportedly observed for most V and J gene segments, consistently across donors and independently of HLA genotype. Alpha and beta chains were sequenced in bulk and could not be paired, so combined chain effects were not evaluated. Taken together, V genes, J genes and CDR3 charge appeared to account for around 13% of the variance in CD4/CD8 propensity, mostly acting in an additive way. The study did not directly address possible repertoire bias arising from homeostatic proliferation of naive T cells. In both chains, CD4+ lineage was associated with a positively charged CDR3, and CD8+ lineage was associated with a negatively charged CDR3.

Ends trimmed: V by 6 bases, J by 7 bases; bases unmatched to a gene: 5. From the germline V gene, CDR1 is SQVTM and CDR2 is ANQGSEA. Inclusive of the bounding cysteine and phenylalanine, the CDR3 is 14 residues long. Just CDR3 DNA is preserved here, 42 bases in frame from base 1. Sequencing instrument: 454 GS FLX Titanium. TCR libraries were built from around 500 ng of total RNA with a previously published linear amplification protocol. Sequencing was performed on the Roche/454 Genome Sequencer with Titanium chemistry. The authors processed their data as follows. A total of 75,000 to 100,000 rearranged TCR alpha transcripts were sequenced from about five of the healthy donors. Duplicate transcripts were removed, and unique TCR clonotypes were defined by the CDR3 junction according to IMGT nomenclature. In R 2.13.0, logistic regression modeled CD4 versus CD8 status on V and J genes, adjusting for donor effects, with Bonferroni correction for multiple testing. TCRdb reworked the public reads: Q25 trimming with fastp, MiXCR clone assembly, productive beta chains retained. A single entry per CDR3 protein holds the most common genes and DNA from its merged rows. TCRdb, not the original authors, processed these V and J calls. The sample table lists 200,000 or so distinct CDR3 sequences, about four fifths of them with a count of one. About 2.4% of the sample comes from the top ten.

Cells with a CD4+CD8-CD45RO-CD45RA+ profile were isolated by FACS and defined as naive CD4+ T cells, and those with a CD8+CD4-CD45RA+CD27bright profile were defined as naive CD8+ T cells. Sorting used antibodies against CD4 (RPA-T4), CD8 (SK1), CD27 (O323), CD45RA (HI100) and CD45RO (UCHL1). Worth noting for this clonotype: What antigen it recognizes has not been identified. The sample holds no much larger clone one base away, and base qualities are not on file.

The rearrangement joined TRBV29-1 to TRBJ1-6; TRBD1 matches 11 bases in the middle. The material sequenced was naive CD4+ and CD8+ T cells sorted from blood, pooled from several donors. Read against the paper, the sample's cell subset or site label means: FACS-sorted naive CD4+ (CD45RO-CD45RA+) and naive CD8+ (CD45RA+CD27bright) T cells. This clonotype was obtained from a pool of human donors in good health; the sample pools cells from several healthy donors. CDR3 sequence: CSVRTGGGNSPLHF. The DNA reads as follows: TGCAGCGTCCGGACAGGGGGCGGAAATTCACCCCTCCACTTT.